This TCR beta chain was profiled in a study of blood T cell repertoires in COVID-19. Study context: The origin of the acute and convalescent COVID-19 samples was the United States, Italy and Spain. PBMCs, B-cell-depleted T cells, or T cells provided the cDNA or gDNA that made up the material.

In the study's own analysis: Amplifying reference gene primers gave estimates of nucleated cell counts. Sequencing was performed with immunoSEQ multiplex PCR; in TCRdb, only in-frame clones are kept and a portion is missing. From that table come the V and J calls and clone size; the DNA was used to work out D and trimming. The repertoire holds approximately 76,000 clones, approximately 86% seen once, with around 13% in the top ten. Trimming cost V 6 bases and J 2 bases; bases outside gene matches: 11. The length of the CDR3 is 16 residues. The germline gives CDR1 MNHEY, CDR2 SMNVEV (reference sequence).

This sequence was found in a woman aged 55-69 years with acute or convalescent COVID-19. The source material was peripheral blood. The genes are TRBV27 and TRBJ2-7; TRBD1 aligns across 9 bases. CDR3 sequence (DNA): TGTGCCAGCAGGCCTTCAACAGGGGGCAGCGCCTACGAGCAGTACTTC. Its translation: CASRPSTGGSAYEQYF.